This TCR beta chain was observed in a study of blood T cell repertoires in COVID-19. The trim removed 4 bases at V and 1 base at J, leaving 13 bases unmatched. CDR3 length equals 18 residues. Germline-derived CDR1 and CDR2 are KGHDR and SFDVKD. Using immunoSEQ multiplex PCR, the repertoire was profiled, and TCRdb retains in-frame clones only, with some absent. Of 150,000 to 180,000 clones in the sample, about 85% are singletons; the top ten hold approximately 0.6%. The receptor was isolated from a man in his sixties with COVID-19, enrolled during active disease. V usage is TRBV24-1 and J usage is TRBJ2-3; 7 bases agree with TRBD2. The sequencing sample was made of peripheral blood. CDR3 region: CATSDPLGGGEGTDTQYF. CDR3 in DNA: TGTGCCACCAGTGACCCGCTCGGGGGAGGGGAAGGCACAGATACGCAGTATTTT.